This T cell receptor beta chain appears in the sequencing data of a study of PD-1 blockade in classical Hodgkin lymphoma. Exposure to brentuximab vedotin varied, and each patient had relapsed following autologous stem cell transplantation. In the case of this clone: What it binds is not known.

Libraries were prepared by immunoSEQ multiplex PCR; TCRdb keeps only in-frame clonotypes and omits some of them. The data contain about 4,700 clones, approximately 66% of them singletons. This CDR3 comprises 15 residues. The junction had 8 bases not matched to a gene; V was cut back by 6 bases and J by 7 bases. Per germline, CDR1 SEHNR and CDR2 FQNEAQ (reference sequence). Overall study results and limits: CD4+ but not CD8+ TCR diversity rose significantly by C4D1. Newly diagnosed patients and complete responders had comparable diversity at baseline.

The source is a human donor with classical Hodgkin lymphoma. The material sequenced was peripheral blood mononuclear cells (PBMCs), taken before the second cycle of nivolumab. The V gene is TRBV7-9, the J gene TRBJ2-1, with TRBD1 identical over 11 bases. CDR3 coding DNA: TGTGCCAGCAGTACGGGACAGGGGGTATTGAATGAGCAGTTCTTC. The encoded protein is CASSTGQGVLNEQFF.